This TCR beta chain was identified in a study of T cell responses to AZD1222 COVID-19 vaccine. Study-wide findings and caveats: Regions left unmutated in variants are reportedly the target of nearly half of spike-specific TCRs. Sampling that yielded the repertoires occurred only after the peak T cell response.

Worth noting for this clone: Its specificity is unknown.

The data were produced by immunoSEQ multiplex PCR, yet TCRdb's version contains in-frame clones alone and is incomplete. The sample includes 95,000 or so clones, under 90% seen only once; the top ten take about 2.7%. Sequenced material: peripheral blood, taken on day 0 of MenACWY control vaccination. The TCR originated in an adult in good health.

The CDR3 nucleotides are TGTGCCAGCAGCCTTCCTTACTCCAACACCGGGGAGCTGTTTTTT. This encodes CASSLPYSNTGELFF. The V call is TRBV3-1 (or the pseudogene TRBV3-2), the J call TRBJ2-2; D gene uncertain. V lost 4 bases to trimming and J lost 2 bases, with 11 bases between them. The CDR3 contains 15 residues. Germline values: CDR1 LGHDT, CDR2 YNNKEL (reference sequence).